The present T cell receptor beta chain was sequenced within a study of shared clonotypes between healthy human individuals. CDR1 is MNHEY and CDR2 is SVGAGI in the germline V gene. This CDR3 comprises 12 residues. TCRdb keeps only in-frame clones here, not all; method: immunoSEQ multiplex PCR. The repertoire holds more than 550,000 clones, with about two thirds as singletons. The V and J genes are TRBV6-5 and TRBJ2-5; D not resolved. The closer fit of TRBJ2-7 to the DNA end suggests the J call may be wrong. The sequenced sample was memory CD4+ T cells sorted from blood. Regarding subset: CD45RA-negative fraction. This receptor was identified in a woman aged 25 to 39 in good health. Written as DNA, the CDR3 is TGTGCCAGCAGTTACGGTGACCACGAGCAGTACTTC. This codes for CASSYGDHEQYF.